Below, 9 T cell receptor beta chains from the same sample are listed, as sequenced in a study of patients and donors after allogeneic stem cell transplantation. TCRdb ran MiXCR on the RT-PCR reads and lists one entry per CDR3 protein. The sample includes 390,000 or so distinct CDR3 sequences, 16% of them seen just once. The sequenced sample was blood, either unsorted or a sorted T cell fraction (not recorded which). Every receptor here comes from a human donor who was either an allogeneic HSCT recipient or a stem cell or donor lymphocyte infusion donor (not recorded which). It is not recorded whose cells these are; they may come from a transplant donor.

This sequence joins TRBV4-2 and TRBJ2-1; 8 bases are shared with TRBD2. V lost 0 bases to trimming and J lost 5 bases; unmatched junction nucleotides: 9. This CDR3 has 17 residues. Germline CDR1 is LGHNA and CDR2 is YNFKEQ. The DNA of the CDR3 is TGTGCCAGCAGCCAAGATTTGGCGGGGGGAGTTCACAATGAGCAGTTCTTC. Translated: CASSQDLAGGVHNEQFF.

There are a few counts of this clonotype. The rearrangement links TRBV25-1 to TRBJ2-1; D ambiguous. The CDR3 has 16 amino acids. The germline CDR1 and CDR2 sequences are MGHDK and SYGVNS. Trimming removed 0 bases from V and 4 bases from J, with 13 bases in between. This chain's CDR3 is CASSEYAEPLYNEQFF. The CDR3 DNA sequence: TGTGCCAGCAGTGAATATGCTGAGCCCCTATACAATGAGCAGTTCTTC.

This clonotype was counted at least ten times. The chain has TRBV12-3 or TRBV12-4 and TRBJ2-1; 7 bases align to TRBD2. V dropped 6 bases and J dropped 9; count of bases not matched to a gene: 5. The CDR3 covers 12 residues. CDR3 sequence (DNA): TGTGCCAGCAGCCCCTCGGGGGGTGAGCAGTTCTTC. Translation gives CASSPSGGEQFF.

This chain connects TRBV6-5 to TRBJ1-2, with D unclear. The V gene lost 0 bases and the J gene lost 5 bases, with 10 bases spanning the gap. This CDR3 has 14 amino acids. The V gene's germline CDR1 is MNHEY and CDR2 SVGAGI. CDR3 sequence: CASSYSRSTYGYTF. CDR3 nucleotide sequence: TGTGCCAGCAGTTACTCGAGGTCAACTTATGGCTACACCTTC.

This clonotype was counted at least ten times. This chain connects TRBV12-3 or TRBV12-4 to TRBJ2-1, with D perhaps matching TRBD2 (7 bases). V was clipped by 3 bases and J by 3 bases, with 12 bases between them. CDR3 size: 15 residues. Here the CDR3 DNA reads TGTGCCAGCAGTTTGCGGGGGCGAGGCTACAATGAGCAGTTCTTC. Translation gives CASSLRGRGYNEQFF.

This clonotype was recorded only once. This chain connects TRBV11-2 to TRBJ2-1, with 7 positions matching TRBD2. The germline V gene has CDR1 SGHAT and CDR2 FQNNGV. With V trimmed by 8 bases and J by 6 bases, 7 bases remained unmatched. This CDR3 is built from 13 residues. As DNA, the CDR3 is TGTGCCAGCGGCCGGGACTACACCAATGAGCAGTTCTTC. Its protein is CASGRDYTNEQFF.

The V gene is TRBV12-3 or TRBV12-4, the J gene TRBJ2-5, with 8 bases lining up with TRBD2. The CDR3 sequence is 15 residues long. The V gene end was trimmed by 3 bases and the J gene end by 5 bases; junction bases not matched to a gene: 8. Here the CDR3 DNA reads TGTGCCAGCAGTTTTGGAGCGGGAGAGGGGGAGACCCAGTACTTC. Translated: CASSFGAGEGETQYF.

In this sample, this clonotype turned up a few times. This chain links TRBV2 with TRBJ1-1, with D perhaps matching TRBD1 (5 bases). The CDR3 has 15 amino acids. The ends were cut back, 2 bases at V and 4 bases at J, with 14 bases in the middle. Germline lookup yields CDR1 SNHLY and CDR2 FYNNEI. The DNA of the CDR3 is TGTGCCAGCAGTGAACAGGGATTATCGGGCACTGAAGCTTTCTTT. This gives the protein CASSEQGLSGTEAFF.

A few counts support this clonotype. The chain links TRBV30 to TRBJ2-7; D is unresolved. The germline V gene has CDR1 GTSNPN and CDR2 SVGIG (reference sequence). Trimming stripped 4 bases from V and 2 bases from J, with 12 bases between. CDR3 length equals 13 residues. CDR3 amino acids: CAWNSLIAYEQYF. In nucleotides, the CDR3 is TGTGCCTGGAACAGCTTAATCGCCTACGAGCAGTACTTC.